This T cell receptor beta chain originates from a study of tumor-infiltrating lymphocytes in localized non-small cell lung cancer. At the level of the study: Tumor tissue and non-adjacent uninvolved lung came from each patient.

Remarks on this clone: Its target is unknown.

Sequenced by immunoSEQ multiplex PCR; TCRdb stores in-frame clones only, minus some. The table shows 20,000 to 25,000 clones, with 50% to 80% occurring only once. Study outcomes and limitations: T-cell fraction did not differ between immunotypes IM1 and IM2. Available tissue quantity limited TCR sequencing to a patient subset. Recurrence-free survival showed no association with tumor T-cell fraction.

The germline V gene encodes CDR1 SEHNR and CDR2 FQNEAQ (reference sequence). The CDR3 length is 13 residues. Trimming stripped 5 bases from V and 5 bases from J, with 13 bases between. Specimen: lung tumor tissue. The gene calls are TRBV7-9 and TRBJ2-7; D call uncertain. This TCR was sampled from a human donor with non-small cell lung cancer. The CDR3 sequence is CASSPRRRNEQYF. CDR3 in DNA: TGTGCCAGCAGCCCCCGCCGGAGAAACGAGCAGTACTTC.